This is a list of T cell receptor beta chains from one sample in a study of CD8 T cells in ankylosing spondylitis. From the 5' RACE reads, TCRdb called clonotypes with MiXCR, one entry per CDR3 protein. The table shows about 450,000 distinct CDR3 sequences, with about 24% occurring only once. The source material was blood, either unsorted or a sorted T cell fraction (not recorded which). The receptors here all came from a male donor with ankylosing spondylitis. The CDR3 runs from the conserved cysteine through the conserved F or W. D genes are given only for firm matches. Clone size appears in some rows only: once, few, many, or a class for an expanded clone.

abundance	d_gene	j_gene	v_gene	CDR3nt	CDR3aa
-	TRBD2	TRBJ2-1	TRBV20-1	TGCAGTGCTAGGAGACTAGCGGGAGGCTTGTACAATGAGCAGTTCTTC	CSARRLAGGLYNEQFF
few	TRBD2	TRBJ2-5	TRBV5-1	TGCGCCAGCAGCGAACCTAGCGGCCAAGAGACCCAGTACTTC	CASSEPSGQETQYF
-	TRBD2	TRBJ2-7	TRBV20-1	TGCAGGGTAGCGGGAGGACAGCCGTACGAGCAGTACTTC	CRVAGGQPYEQYF
-	TRBD1	TRBJ1-2	TRBV29-1	TGCAGCGTTGATGGGTCAGGGGGCTATGGCTACACCTTC	CSVDGSGGYGYTF
-	-	TRBJ2-6	TRBV15	TGTGCCACCAGCAGCCCCTCTGGGGCCAACGTCCTGACTTTC	CATSSPSGANVLTF
many	-	TRBJ2-3	TRBV12-3/TRBV12-4	TGTGCCAGCAGTCCCCCAGTGGGGGGCACCACAGATACGCAGTATTTT	CASSPPVGGTTDTQYF
few	-	TRBJ1-4	TRBV24-1	TGTGCCACCAGTGACCGAAACCGAGAGGGGGAAAAACTGTTTTTT	CATSDRNREGEKLFF
-	TRBD2	TRBJ2-1	TRBV20-1	TGCAGTGCCGCCCAGGACGGCGGGAGGGCCCGGCTTGGGCATGAGCAGTTCTTC	CSAAQDGGRARLGHEQFF
few	TRBD2	TRBJ2-3	TRBV5-6	TGTGCCAGCACGACTAGCGGCACAGATACGCAGTATTTT	CASTTSGTDTQYF
-	-	TRBJ1-5	TRBV20-1	TGCAGTGCTAGGACAGCCGAGTATCAGCCCCAGCATTTT	CSARTAEYQPQHF
few	TRBD2	TRBJ2-3	TRBV15	TGTGCCACCAGCAGGAGTCTAGCGGTCTCAGATACGCAGTATTTT	CATSRSLAVSDTQYF
-	-	TRBJ2-7	TRBV9	TGTGCCAGCAGCGAGGGACTGAATTACGAGCAGTACTTC	CASSEGLNYEQYF
-	-	TRBJ1-5	TRBV24-1	TGTGCCACCAACACCGGCAATCAGCCCCAGCATTTT	CATNTGNQPQHF
-	-	TRBJ2-7	TRBV7-8	TGTGCCAGCAGCTTAGCGTCATCGACCTACGAGCAGTACTTC	CASSLASSTYEQYF